This TCR beta chain was retrieved from a study of blood T cell repertoires in COVID-19. Study summary: Acute-phase and convalescent COVID-19 samples originated in the United States, Italy and Spain.

Trimming left V 4 bases short and J 1 base short, with 10 bases between. Germline V lookup: CDR1 LNHDA, CDR2 SQIVND (reference sequence). CDR3 size: 14 residues. Turning to this clone: Other DNA sequences from this sample encode an identical CDR3 as well.

Clones were read by immunoSEQ multiplex PCR, and TCRdb kept only the in-frame ones, dropping some. The sample lists 300,000 to 450,000 clones; 81% were seen once. The sample comprised peripheral blood. The chain combines TRBV19 with TRBJ1-1; D may be TRBD1 (6 bases). The receptor was isolated from a human donor with acute or convalescent COVID-19. The donor label of this sample is uncertain. The CDR3 here is CASSTLQGNTEAFF. The CDR3 nucleotides read TGTGCCAGTAGTACTCTACAGGGGAACACTGAAGCTTTCTTT.